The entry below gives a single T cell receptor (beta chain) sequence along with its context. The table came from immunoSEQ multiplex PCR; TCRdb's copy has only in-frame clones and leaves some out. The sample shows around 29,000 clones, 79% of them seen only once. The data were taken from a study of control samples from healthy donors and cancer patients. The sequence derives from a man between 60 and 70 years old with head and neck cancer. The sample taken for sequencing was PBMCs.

The CDR3 nucleotides read TGTGCCAGCAGCCAGATACAGGGGATGCGGGGCTACACCTTC. Translated: CASSQIQGMRGYTF. V is TRBV3-1 (or the pseudogene TRBV3-2) and J is TRBJ1-2, with 7 positions matching TRBD1. Trimming took 3 bases from V and 8 from J; bases not matched to a gene: 9. Per the germline V gene, CDR1 is LGHDT and CDR2 is YNNKEL (reference sequence). The CDR3 sequence is 14 residues long.